One sample yielded the 29 T cell receptor beta chains listed below, sequenced in a study of vaccination and CD4 T cells after COVID-19. The treatment: roughly ten-day PBMC culture with coronavirus spike peptide pools or control peptides (ViraFEST assay). Cultured CD4+ T-cell DNA underwent Oncomine TCR Beta short-read sequencing. TCRdb recomputed calls from the PCR reads with MiXCR, one row per CDR3 protein. The sample records about 15,000 distinct CDR3 sequences, about three quarters being singletons. No antigen has been assigned to these receptors. Material: CD4+ T cells from blood, cultured in vitro. These receptors were obtained from a human donor who had recovered from COVID-19.

The chain joins TRBV19 to TRBJ2-2; no clear D. V was shortened by 2 bases and J by 4 bases, with 11 bases between the two germline ends. Germline CDR1 is LNHDA and CDR2 is SQIVND (reference sequence). The CDR3 contains 15 residues. CDR3 loop: CASSIRAPSTGELFF. The CDR3 DNA follows: TGTGCCAGTAGTATAAGGGCCCCAAGCACCGGGGAGCTGTTTTTT.

V and J are TRBV19 and TRBJ1-1; D ambiguous. CDR1 is LNHDA and CDR2 is SQIVND in the germline V gene (reference sequence). V was trimmed by 3 bases and J by 3 bases, leaving 8 bases between them. CDR3 length equals 13 residues. The CDR3 loop is CASSIGWDTEAFF. In nucleotides, the CDR3 is TGTGCCAGTAGTATTGGATGGGACACTGAAGCTTTCTTT.

This clonotype was seen only a few times. The chain links TRBV15 to TRBJ1-3; TRBD1 agrees at 8 bases. Looked up from germline, CDR1 is LNHNV and CDR2 is YYDKDF (reference sequence). V shed 5 bases, J shed 4 bases, and the junction held 7 bases outside the gene matches. This CDR3 comprises 15 residues. The CDR3 sequence: CATSSPGQGGNTIYF. In DNA, the CDR3 is TGTGCCACCAGCTCTCCCGGACAGGGCGGAAACACCATATATTTT.

The rearrangement links TRBV11-2 to TRBJ2-1; tentative D call: TRBD2 (6 bases). The V end was cut by 3 bases, the J end by 0 bases, with 9 bases between. Looked up from germline, CDR1 is SGHAT and CDR2 is FQNNGV. CDR3 length: 15 residues. CDR3 coding DNA: TGTGCCAGCAGCTTTGAGACTAGCTCCTACAATGAGCAGTTCTTC. This translates into CASSFETSSYNEQFF.

The V and J genes are TRBV27 and TRBJ2-7; 10 bases line up with TRBD2. The germline V gene encodes CDR1 MNHEY and CDR2 SMNVEV (reference sequence). The CDR3 covers 15 residues. V lost 6 bases and J lost 2; bases outside the gene matches: 7. This chain's CDR3 is CASSGLAEAPYEQYF. CDR3 in DNA: TGTGCCAGCAGCGGACTAGCGGAGGCCCCCTACGAGCAGTACTTC.

The V call is TRBV25-1, the J call TRBJ1-2, with TRBD1 as a possible D gene (5 bases). Between the trimmed V and J ends, which lost 5 bases and 7 bases, there was a span of 11 bases. CDR3 size: 12 residues. Germline values: CDR1 MGHDK, CDR2 SYGVNS. The DNA of the CDR3 is TGTGCCAGCAGTAGAAGGGGCTCTGGCTACACCTTC. It translates to CASSRRGSGYTF.

The rearrangement uses TRBV19 and TRBJ1-5, with D tentatively TRBD1 (5 bases). Per germline, CDR1 LNHDA and CDR2 SQIVND (reference sequence). Trimming removed 4 bases from V and 0 bases from J, with 13 bases in between. CDR3 length equals 16 residues. DNA of the CDR3: TGTGCCAGTAGTAAGGGGTTCGGGTATAGCAATCAGCCCCAGCATTTT. Translating gives CASSKGFGYSNQPQHF.

The V and J genes are TRBV10-1 and TRBJ1-1, with a weak D call TRBD1 (6 bases). Trimming stripped 2 bases from V and 4 bases from J, with 8 bases between. Germline V CDR1 and CDR2: WNHNN, SYGVQD (reference sequence). The CDR3 sequence is 13 residues long. This CDR3 reads CASSETGSTEAFF. CDR3 coding DNA: TGCGCCAGCAGTGAGACAGGGAGCACTGAAGCTTTCTTT.

This clonotype was recorded only once. The J gene is TRBJ1-5, the V gene TRBV2; D is perhaps TRBD1 (6 bases). The CDR3 is 15 amino acids. CDR1 and CDR2 from the germline V gene are SNHLY and FYNNEI. V gave up 8 bases and J gave up 4 bases, with 18 bases separating them. CDR3 in amino acids: CASRPGRTENQPQHF. The CDR3 region has the DNA TGTGCCAGCCGGCCGGGTAGGACAGAAAATCAGCCCCAGCATTTT.

This clonotype was seen a single time. The chain couples TRBV7-9 to TRBJ1-3; D uncertain. Germline V gene lookup returns CDR1 SEHNR and CDR2 FQNEAQ (reference sequence). This CDR3 is built from 13 residues. V dropped 2 bases and J dropped 3 bases, with 5 bases sitting between them. The CDR3 loop is CASSLRDGNTIYF. The CDR3 DNA reads as TGTGCCAGCAGCTTAAGGGATGGAAACACCATATATTTT. The whole variable domain, filled in from reference TRBV7-9 and TRBJ1-3, reads DTGVSQNPRHKITKRGQNVTFRCDPISEHNRLYWYRQTLGQGPEFLTYFQNEAQLEKSRLLSDRFSAERPKGSFSTLEIQRTEQGDSAMYLCASSLRDGNTIYFGEGSWLTVV.

The J gene is TRBJ1-5, the V gene TRBV6-2 or TRBV6-3, with TRBD1 matching over 8 bases. V trimming: 5 bases; J trimming: 10 bases; junction bases outside the gene matches: 10. Germline lookup yields CDR1 MNHEY and CDR2 SVGEGT. The CDR3 sequence is 14 residues long. CDR3 nucleotide sequence: TGTGCCAGCAGTACCGTAGCATCAGGGGGCCCCCAGCATTTT. Translated: CASSTVASGGPQHF.

CDR3: CASSERDPGELFF. In nucleotides, the CDR3 is TGCGCCAGCAGTGAGAGGGACCCCGGGGAGCTGTTTTTT. The rearrangement joins TRBV10-1 to TRBJ2-2; TRBD1 or TRBD2 may be the D gene (5 bases each). V was shortened by 2 bases and J by 6 bases, with 7 bases between the two germline ends. This CDR3 has 13 amino acids. The germline gives CDR1 WNHNN, CDR2 SYGVQD (reference sequence).

The V call is TRBV29-1, the J call TRBJ1-3; D unresolved. Trimming removed 7 bases at V and 1 base at J, with 11 bases between. Germline CDR1 SQVTM, CDR2 ANQGSEA. The CDR3 covers 13 residues. For the CDR3, the DNA is TGCAGCGACTTAGGGAGATCTGGAAACACCATATATTTT. Its protein product is CSDLGRSGNTIYF.

This clonotype has only a few counts. The gene calls are TRBV27 and TRBJ1-6; 9 positions match TRBD1. This CDR3 comprises 14 residues. V lost 5 bases, J lost 7 bases, and 3 bases stayed unmatched. Germline lookup yields CDR1 MNHEY and CDR2 SMNVEV (reference sequence). The CDR3 DNA reads TGTGCCAGCAGTCCCGGACAGGGGAATTCACCCCTCCACTTT. Encoded protein: CASSPGQGNSPLHF.

The chain is built from TRBV14 and TRBJ2-2; 10 bases are a match to TRBD1. Trimming took 3 bases from V and 7 from J; bases not matched to a gene: 11. The CDR3 runs 17 residues. Germline loops: CDR1 SGHDN, CDR2 FVKESK. Here the CDR3 DNA reads TGTGCCAGCAGCCACCCCTGGGGGACAGGGGTTAACGGGGAGCTGTTTTTT. Translating gives CASSHPWGTGVNGELFF.

The chain combines TRBV18 with TRBJ1-1; D gene uncertain. This CDR3 is 14 amino acids long. With 3 bases removed from V and 1 base from J, the gap between germline ends came to 9 bases. CDR1 is KGHSH and CDR2 is LQKENI in the germline V gene. The CDR3 region has the DNA TGTGCCAGCTCACCCCCGAACAGGAACACTGAAGCTTTCTTT. This translates into CASSPPNRNTEAFF.

This clonotype was seen a handful of times. The chain has TRBV6-2 or TRBV6-3 and TRBJ1-5; no clear D gene. Per the germline V gene, CDR1 is MNHEY and CDR2 is SVGEGT. The CDR3 runs to 14 residues. Trimming removed 3 bases from V and 7 bases from J, with 13 bases in between. The CDR3 DNA follows: TGTGCCAGCAGTTATGTCATACAGAAACAGCCCCAGCATTTT. As protein: CASSYVIQKQPQHF.

This clonotype has more than one count but fewer than ten. The J gene is TRBJ1-5, the V gene TRBV19, with D perhaps matching TRBD1 (6 bases). The ends were cut back, 7 bases at V and 6 bases at J, with 13 bases in the middle. Looked up from germline, CDR1 is LNHDA and CDR2 is SQIVND (reference sequence). The CDR3 has 13 amino acids. The CDR3 DNA follows: TGTGCCAGTACTAACAGGGTAGGTCAGCCCCAGCATTTT. Translated, it gives CASTNRVGQPQHF. The complete variable domain, with remaining parts taken from reference TRBV19 and TRBJ1-5, reads DGGITQSPKYLFRKEGQNVTLSCEQNLNHDAMYWYRQDPGQGLRLIYYSQIVNDFQKGDIAEGYSVSREKKESFPLTVTSAQKNPTAFYLCASTNRVGQPQHFGDGTRLSIL.

This clonotype was observed a handful of times. The chain combines TRBV6-2 or TRBV6-3 with TRBJ1-2; no clear D gene. V was shortened by 2 bases and J by 4 bases, with 5 bases between the two germline ends. CDR3 length: 12 amino acids. Germline V gene lookup returns CDR1 MNHEY and CDR2 SVGEGT. CDR3 sequence (DNA): TGTGCCAGCAGTTACGGGCCCTATGGCTACACCTTC. This translates into CASSYGPYGYTF.

The genes are TRBV6-2 or TRBV6-3 and TRBJ2-1; possible D gene TRBD2, 6 bases. This CDR3 is 13 amino acids long. V was trimmed by 8 bases and J by 2 bases, leaving 10 bases between them. Germline V gene data show CDR1 as MNHEY and CDR2 as SVGEGT. The CDR3 coding sequence is TGTGCCAGCCAGGAGGGTCCCTACAATGAGCAGTTCTTC. Translating gives CASQEGPYNEQFF.

The gene calls are TRBV6-1 and TRBJ1-5; D unresolved. The germline gives CDR1 MNHNS, CDR2 SASEGT. The V end lost 7 bases, the J end lost 4 bases, and 14 bases lay between the germline ends. This CDR3 is 14 amino acids long. The CDR3 DNA follows: TGTGCCAGCACCCCGGCGTCCCCTAATCAGCCCCAGCATTTT. This codes for CASTPASPNQPQHF.

This clonotype turned up a few times. V is TRBV7-2 and J is TRBJ1-6; D unresolved. The CDR3 spans 15 residues. Trimming took off 3 bases at V and 7 bases at J, with 13 bases between the two ends. The germline CDR1 and CDR2 sequences are SGHTA and FQGNSA. The CDR3 bases are TGTGCCAGCAGCTTTCAGTTAGGGAACAATTCACCCCTCCACTTT. This encodes CASSFQLGNNSPLHF.

This clonotype has more than one count but fewer than ten. The chain recombines TRBV27 with TRBJ2-5, with a possible D match to TRBD2 (5 bases). CDR1 is MNHEY and CDR2 is SMNVEV in the germline V gene (reference sequence). V was trimmed by 0 bases and J by 3 bases, leaving 14 bases between them. The CDR3 runs 16 residues. Here the CDR3 DNA reads TGTGCCAGCAGTTTATCGGAGGCCTACCGGGAAGAGACCCAGTACTTC. Translated, it gives CASSLSEAYREETQYF.

The genes are TRBV20-1 and TRBJ1-4, with D maybe TRBD1 (6 bases). CDR3 size: 15 residues. Trimming removed 0 bases from V and 2 bases from J, with 10 bases in between. Germline CDR1 DFQATT, CDR2 SNEGSKA (reference sequence). CDR3 loop: CSARDPGGTNEKLFF. The CDR3 DNA is TGCAGTGCTAGAGATCCGGGGGGCACTAATGAAAAACTGTTTTTT.

This clonotype has a handful of counts. V gene TRBV24-1 combines with J gene TRBJ1-4, with 10 bases aligning to TRBD1. The CDR3 runs 15 residues. V shed 5 bases, J shed 8 bases, and the junction held 7 bases outside the gene matches. Germline V lookup: CDR1 KGHDR, CDR2 SFDVKD. CDR3 amino acids: CATSATGTGDEKLFF. Written as DNA, the CDR3 is TGTGCCACCAGTGCAACCGGGACAGGGGACGAAAAACTGTTTTTT.

V and J are TRBV2 and TRBJ2-2, with 8 bases fitting TRBD1. The CDR3 length is 15 residues. The trim removed 6 bases at V and 4 bases at J, leaving 7 bases unmatched. Germline-derived CDR1 and CDR2 are SNHLY and FYNNEI. The CDR3 region has the DNA TGTGCCAGCAGGGCGACAGGGGCGCTCACCGGGGAGCTGTTTTTT. It translates to CASRATGALTGELFF.

This sequence joins TRBV5-4 and TRBJ2-5; D unclear. Germline lookup yields CDR1 SGHNT and CDR2 YYREEE (reference sequence). Trimming took off 0 bases at V and 6 bases at J, with 9 bases between the two ends. The CDR3 has 13 residues. The CDR3 reads CASSLEYTKTQYF. For the CDR3, the DNA is TGTGCCAGCAGCTTGGAATATACGAAGACCCAGTACTTC.

This clonotype was recorded a few times. This rearrangement joins TRBV27 to TRBJ1-6, with a weak D call TRBD1 (5 bases). There are 16 residues in the CDR3. Trimming took off 5 bases at V and 10 bases at J, with 21 bases between the two ends. Germline lookup yields CDR1 MNHEY and CDR2 SMNVEV (reference sequence). Written as DNA, the CDR3 is TGTGCCAGCAGTCCCGTTTGGCCTCGGGGGGGGTCACCCCTCCACTTT. Its protein product is CASSPVWPRGGSPLHF.

The rearrangement links TRBV12-2 to TRBJ1-5; the table's D call TRBD1 went unverified against the DNA. TRBV12-2 is tagged as a pseudogene. The CDR3 has 18 residues. CDR3 coding DNA: TGTGCAAGTCGCTTAAGACAGGGAAGGGTCGGGAGCAATCAGCCCCAGCATTTT. It encodes CASRLRQGRVGSNQPQHF.